Below, one T cell receptor (beta chain) is given with its context. Antigen specificity is unknown. This record belongs to a study of tumor-infiltrating lymphocytes in localized non-small cell lung cancer. Findings and limits, study-wide: T-cell fraction did not differ between immunotypes IM1 and IM2.

Germline CDR1 and CDR2: LNHDA and SQIVND (reference sequence). This CDR3 region has 15 residues. Trimming at V came to 2 bases and at J to 2 bases, leaving 6 bases not matched to a gene. Data came from immunoSEQ multiplex PCR; TCRdb stores just in-frame clones and leaves some out. The repertoire holds about 9,300 clones, over 70% seen once, with 5% to 7% in the top ten. This clonotype was obtained from a human donor with non-small cell lung cancer. Sequencing was performed on uninvolved lung tissue not adjacent to the tumor. The chain combines TRBV19 with TRBJ2-7; 7 bases match TRBD2. The CDR3 region is CASSIRLAETYEQYF. Written as DNA, the CDR3 is TGTGCCAGTAGTATACGACTAGCTGAGACCTACGAGCAGTACTTC.